This entry is about one TCR beta chain. The antigen this receptor binds is unknown. No much larger clonotype is one base removed from it; base qualities were not supplied. In total, roughly 670 healthy bone marrow donors made up the cohort. All cohort members were sampled while nominally healthy, although unrecorded immune exposures were likely present. The donor tested CMV seropositive, placing the donor among the 289 seropositive members of the cohort. Each donor provided a peripheral blood sample, and peripheral blood mononuclear cells were used for TCR beta sequencing. The Qiagen DNeasy Blood Extraction Kit was used to extract genomic DNA from the blood cell samples. The data stem from a study of cytomegalovirus exposure and HLA in healthy donors (dated by TCRdb to 2016 to 2017). About the study as a whole: According to an earlier analysis of several hundred of the donors, 150 million to 200 million T cells yielded roughly 100 million unique TCR beta sequences and 276 Gb of sequence data. Approximately 310 gigabases of sequencing data and tens of millions of unique TCR sequences were included in an early release covering several hundred HLA-typed donors. Of the approximately 400 genotyped donors, 65% to 90% fell in the genetic ancestry cluster associated with self-reported Caucasian donors. The study aimed to test whether signatures of past pathogen exposure could be identified by cataloging public T cell receptors. Using immunosequencing, the study profiled T cell repertoires from fewer than 700 subjects and related those repertoires to cytomegalovirus serostatus. Along with the approximately 600-subject first cohort, a separate validation cohort of 120 different subjects was used. To predict cytomegalovirus infection status, the study brought together high-throughput TCR immunosequencing, statistical association of individual TCRs with disease status, and machine learning. A later analysis re-examined previously published TCR beta repertoires from about 700 donors and added high-resolution HLA genotyping to investigate patterns of TCR occurrence. Rather than drawing on any new phenotypic data, the later analysis identified candidate immune exposures from TCR beta sequences and the way those sequences occurred across donors. To decide whether each TCR beta V gene segment behaved as functional or pseudogenic, an earlier analysis of some 540 of the donors relied on high-throughput TCR beta sequencing. Alongside the repertoire data, information on donor age, sex, ethnicity and CMV serostatus was compiled. In a later genetic analysis, genome-wide SNP genotypes for about three fifths of the roughly 670 donors were used, and that subset was treated as a discovery cohort. Every discovery cohort repertoire had been produced on one sequencing platform. HLA typing covered class I and class II loci at four-digit resolution. Typing coverage differed by locus: A, B, C, DRB1 and DQB1 were typed in about 620-630 donors, DQA1 in about 500, DPA1 in approximately 610, and DPB1 in about 450. Because of strong linkage in the cohort, a handful of DR-DQ haplotypes were treated as single units for association and clustering. On average, about 200,000 unique TCR beta nucleotide sequences were sequenced per donor among 398 genotyped donors of the cohort, with roughly 18% of those sequences being non-productive.

What the work shows at the level of the full study, not this receptor alone: The presence/absence analyses assumed that sequencing depth was roughly uniform across donors, and that assumption may not be true. Approximately 16 rarely observed V segments, including chromosome 9 orphons, were excluded from the earlier analysis of just under 600 of the donors because counts were too low. In a later analysis, the rate of TCR association differed among HLA loci, with DRB1 alleles having the most associated TCRs and HLA-C alleles having the fewest. Only TCR beta chains were sequenced in this cohort, and the absence of alpha or paired-chain data limited detectable features. An association between a missense DCLRE1C variant and V-gene and J-gene trimming of TCR beta chains was found in a later genetic analysis and replicated in an independent cohort. In an earlier analysis of a few hundred of the donors, most TCR beta V segments were observed in productive rearrangements about 87% or about 30% of the time, broadly matching IMGT annotations. According to a later analysis, most CMV-associated TCR beta chains appeared to be HLA-restricted, and the HLA associations seemed to be driven largely by CMV exposure. A further reported finding was that TCR beta sequences accurately predicted the HLA-A and HLA-B alleles for most subjects in the first cohort. A later analysis associated 16,951 TCR beta sequences with specific HLA alleles at a false discovery rate of 0.05. Most TCR sequences were observed very rarely across donors, whereas some public TCRs were present in many individuals. In vitro tests confirmed that a few of the cytomegalovirus-associated TCR beta chains recognize cytomegalovirus antigens. HLA typing was unavailable for some donors at each locus, so association tests used only the typed subset. CMV serostatus was the only immune exposure information available for the cohort. The authors suggested that the approach could potentially be generalized to other disease states and immunological phenotypes. A total of about 150 TCR beta chains were listed by the study as associated with cytomegalovirus. When HLA alleles, especially DR and DQ, strongly co-occurred, attributing TCR associations to individual alleles was difficult. In a later analysis, HLA-associated TCR beta chains were found to be more clonally expanded and to have lower generation probabilities than equally common non-associated chains. Linkage disequilibrium might explain the correlated functional status among segregating V segments, but an unknown experimental factor could not be excluded. According to a later genetic analysis, donors in an Asian-associated ancestry cluster had fewer N-insertions in productive TCRs than the approximately 610-donor mean. Cytomegalovirus status was reported to be diagnosed by the classifier with high specificity and sensitivity in both the original and validation cohorts. According to a later analysis, parvovirus B19, influenza, CMV and Epstein-Barr virus appeared linked to several top co-occurrence clusters. A cluster of highly shared sequence variants was judged likely to be a technical artifact of the sequencing pipeline. Some IMGT-functional V segments, including TRBV6-2 and TRBV6-3, could not be told apart with the 87-base-pair reads, so those segments were excluded.

The method behind the library was the immunoSEQ multiplex PCR assay. The multiplex PCR relied on a mix of 60 forward primers for TCR Vbeta segments and 13 reverse primers for TCR Jbeta segments. Amplification of the CDR3 region of rearranged TCR beta genes was performed with a multiplex PCR assay on genomic DNA. On the Illumina HiSeq System, the amplified TCR beta libraries were sequenced as 87-base-pair reads. On the study's bioinformatics: In a later analysis, approximately 74 million unique TCR beta chains were counted across the 500 to 850 repertoires, and some 10 million of these chains were shared by at least two donors. To remove PCR and sequencing errors, raw reads were error-corrected and collapsed into unique sequences using a nearest-neighbor algorithm that merged closely related sequences. Alignment of CDR3 sequences to IMGT reference sequences was used to assign V, D and J gene segments. For a sequence to be retained, a match of at least six nucleotides to both a V gene segment and a J gene segment was required. Rearrangements were called productive when the CDR3 lacked stop codons and stayed in frame with V and J; all others were non-productive. CDR3 was defined by IMGT convention, running from the second conserved V-encoded cysteine to the conserved J-encoded phenylalanine. The earlier analysis of 587 of the donors excluded sequences that lacked an unambiguous match to a single V gene segment. An earlier analysis of several hundred of the donors called V segments functional above 56.7% productive rearrangements and segregating when the between-donor standard deviation exceeded 5%. A statistical classification framework was built to diagnose cytomegalovirus status from the catalog of TCR beta chain sequences. V and J gene assignment, in a later analysis, came from comparing TCR nucleotide sequences with IMGT/GENE-DB human TR gene sequences. A later analysis assigned CDR3 sequences and most-parsimonious VDJ recombination scenarios with the TCRdist pipeline. In a later analysis, every TCR beta chain was defined by the combination of its CDR3 amino acid sequence and its V-gene family, and reads without a unique V-gene family were dropped. In a later analysis, approximately 590 highly shared, low-generation-probability nucleotide sequences were removed to address suspected cross-contamination and a sequencing artifact. In a later analysis, a clonal expansion index for each public chain was calculated from normalized within-repertoire ranks of inferred template counts. Generation probabilities in a later analysis came from a VDJ recombination model fitted to out-of-frame rearrangements, and those results were checked against IGoR. In a later analysis, TCR-TCR, TCR-HLA and TCR-CMV co-occurrence was scored with hypergeometric tests, and a repertoire-size bias correction was applied to TCR pairs. To estimate false discovery rates, a later analysis permuted the HLA or CMV assignments 20 times. In a later analysis, co-occurring TCRs were grouped using DBSCAN, and TCRdist sequence similarity was added for clustering within HLA-allele-positive subsets. Repertoires with fewer than 30,000 or more than 120,000 public chains were left out of co-occurrence clustering, as were five repertoires with anomalous nucleotide sharing. Sourced from immuneACCESS, this table was stored by TCRdb with only in-frame sequences that have V and J called. A share of the clones is absent; for the studies checked, an unresolved V gene accounts for under half, and the remainder has no known explanation. D and trimming come from the DNA, and the V and J calls and clone size come from that table. For this sample the table gives tens of thousands of clones, of which approximately 76% were detected only once. More than 7% of the sample goes to the ten largest clones.

V trim: 5 bases; J trim: 3 bases; unmatched bases: 8. The CDR3 sequence holds 16 residues, the cysteine and phenylalanine included. Just the 48-base CDR3 DNA is kept, in frame starting at base 1. From the germline V gene, CDR1 is SGHTA and CDR2 is FQGNSA. The receptor chain draws on TRBV7-2 and TRBJ1-1; the junction holds 11 bases that match TRBD1. The material sequenced was PBMCs. The TCR comes from a woman in her 30s in good health and CMV-seropositive. The nucleotides read TGTGCCAGCAGCCAGTGGACAGGGGGCCTGGACACTGAAGCTTTCTTT. This translates into CASSQWTGGLDTEAFF.